Below are 24 T cell receptor beta chains sequenced from a single sample in a study of tumor T cells in aggressive B-cell lymphoma. Repertoires were generated with immunoSEQ multiplex PCR, while TCRdb's copy carries only in-frame clones and drops some. The sample has 9,000 to 13,000 clones, approximately 90% seen once. Sequenced input: tumor tissue. These TCRs come from an adult with diffuse large B cell lymphoma.

The genes are TRBV16 and TRBJ2-1; D not resolved. Germline V gene data show CDR1 as KGHSY and CDR2 as FQNENV. This CDR3 has 14 amino acids. Trimming stripped 1 base from V and 8 bases from J, with 12 bases between. CDR3 sequence: CASSQYPGTDEQFF. The CDR3, as DNA: TGTGCCAGCAGCCAATATCCCGGCACAGATGAGCAGTTCTTC.

As regards this clone: The junction differs from germline at one of its ends, possibly a read error. This chain joins TRBV7-8 and TRBJ2-3, with TRBD2 matching 10 bases. The CDR3 totals 14 residues. CDR1 is SGHVS and CDR2 is FQNEAQ in the germline V gene. The CDR3 region is CASSLAGVGDTQYF. CDR3 bases: TGTGCCAGCAGCCTAGCGGGAGTGGGAGATACGCAGTATTTT. Based on the CDR3 plus reference TRBV7-8 and TRBJ2-3, the full variable domain is GAGVSQSPRYKVAKRGQDVALRCDPISGHVSLFWYQQALGQGPEFLTYFQNEAQLDKSGLPSDRFFAERPEGSVSTLKIQRTQQEDSAVYLCASSLAGVGDTQYFGPGTRLTVL.

V gene TRBV19 combines with J gene TRBJ1-1; D is possibly TRBD1 (6 bases). Germline lookup yields CDR1 LNHDA and CDR2 SQIVND (reference sequence). The CDR3 extends over 16 amino acids. With 3 bases removed from V and 1 base from J, the gap between germline ends came to 15 bases. CDR3 DNA sequence: TGTGCCAGTAGTATTTTCGGGGGCGGGAGGAACACTGAAGCTTTCTTT. It specifies CASSIFGGGRNTEAFF.

The chain employs TRBV7-8 and TRBJ2-1, with TRBD2 matching over 13 bases. The CDR3 sequence is 16 residues long. Germline CDR1 and CDR2: SGHVS and FQNEAQ. With 6 bases clipped from V and 5 bases from J, the junction kept 7 bases outside the gene matches. Here the CDR3 DNA reads TGTGCCAGCAGAAGGACTAGCGGGAGAATTGACAATGAGCAGTTCTTC. Encoded protein: CASRRTSGRIDNEQFF.

The chain joins TRBV6-5 to TRBJ2-2; D unresolved. The germline CDR1 and CDR2 sequences are MNHEY and SVGAGI. V dropped 2 bases and J dropped 1 base, with 2 bases sitting between them. This CDR3 spans 13 amino acids. The CDR3 here is CASSYQNTGELFF. In nucleotides, the CDR3 is TGTGCCAGCAGTTACCAGAACACCGGGGAGCTGTTTTTT.

The rearrangement uses TRBV19 and TRBJ2-5; a possible D gene is TRBD2 (6 bases). Gene TRBJ2-7 matches the end of the DNA better, so the J call may be wrong. This CDR3 is built from 15 residues. Looked up from germline, CDR1 is LNHDA and CDR2 is SQIVND (reference sequence). The CDR3 DNA sequence: TGTGCCAGTAGTATCCTCCACGGGAGTGGTTACGAGCAGTACTTC. Translated, it gives CASSILHGSGYEQYF.

This clone came up a few times. J is TRBJ1-5 and V is TRBV6-5; the match to TRBD1 covers 8 bases. Germline values: CDR1 MNHEY, CDR2 SVGAGI. With V trimmed by 5 bases and J by 13 bases, 7 bases remained unmatched. This CDR3 region has 12 residues. The CDR3 loop reads CASSLSRGQQHF. The CDR3 DNA is TGTGCCAGCAGTCTTTCCAGGGGGCAACAGCATTTT.

The rearrangement uses TRBV2 and TRBJ1-2, with a possible D match to TRBD1 (5 bases). The CDR3 loop spans 14 amino acids. V shed 0 bases and J shed 8 bases, with 13 bases lying between them. Germline CDR1 and CDR2: SNHLY and FYNNEI. The CDR3 protein is CASSEAGGAWGYTF. The CDR3 DNA reads TGTGCCAGCAGTGAAGCGGGGGGTGCCTGGGGCTACACCTTC.

The J gene is TRBJ2-7, the V gene TRBV28, with 8 positions matching TRBD1. V lost 5 bases and J lost 0; bases outside the gene matches: 3. The CDR3 runs 14 residues. Looked up from germline, CDR1 is MDHEN and CDR2 is SYDVKM. The CDR3 loop reads CASSSRGPSYEQYF. CDR3 coding DNA: TGTGCCAGCAGTAGCAGGGGGCCCTCCTACGAGCAGTACTTC.

V and J are TRBV10-3 and TRBJ2-1; 11 bases agree with TRBD2. Trimming at V came to 11 bases and at J to 0 bases, leaving 15 bases not matched to a gene. The CDR3 sequence is 18 residues long. Germline loops: CDR1 ENHRY, CDR2 SYGVKD. The CDR3 DNA follows: TGTGCCTCCGCGGGACTAGCGGAAGCCACCAGCTCCTACAATGAGCAGTTCTTC. This encodes CASAGLAEATSSYNEQFF.

This clone appeared a single time. This chain uses TRBV7-2 with TRBJ2-7; no clear D. The CDR3 has 12 amino acids. V dropped 4 bases and J dropped 5 bases, with 9 bases sitting between them. CDR1 and CDR2 (germline): SGHTA, FQGNSA. As DNA, the CDR3 is TGTGCCAGCAGCTCCCTCTCTAACGAGCAGTACTTC. Residues: CASSSLSNEQYF. Full variable domain (remainder filled in from reference TRBV7-2 and TRBJ2-7): GAGVSQSPSNKVTEKGKDVELRCDPISGHTALYWYRQSLGQGLEFLIYFQGNSAPDKSGLPSDRFSAERTGGSVSTLTIQRTQQEDSAVYLCASSSLSNEQYFGPGTRLTVT.

The chain joins TRBV4-1 to TRBJ2-7, with D unresolved. Germline CDR1 and CDR2: MGHRA and YSYEKL. This CDR3 contains 15 residues. V lost 0 bases to trimming and J lost 2 bases, with 11 bases between them. The CDR3 coding sequence is TGCGCCAGCAGCCAAGATTTGGGCAAAACCTACGAGCAGTACTTC. Protein: CASSQDLGKTYEQYF.

The rearrangement joins TRBV27 to TRBJ2-7; D possibly corresponds to TRBD1 (5 bases). This CDR3 spans 15 amino acids. Germline loops: CDR1 MNHEY, CDR2 SMNVEV (reference sequence). V was cut by 6 bases and J by 5 bases, with 20 bases left in between. The DNA for the CDR3 is TGTGCCAGCAGGCAGGTCACAGGCCTACCCCACGAGCAGTACTTC. It translates to CASRQVTGLPHEQYF.

The CDR3: CASTLTGGFETQYF. The CDR3 nucleotides are TGTGCCAGCACCCTGACAGGGGGCTTTGAGACCCAGTACTTC. The chain uses TRBV6-1 and TRBJ2-5, with 10 nucleotides matching TRBD1. This CDR3 region has 14 residues. Losses at the gene ends were 7 bases for V and 5 bases for J; bases not matched to a gene: 7. Germline V gives CDR1 MNHNS, CDR2 SASEGT.

The V and J genes are TRBV6-6 and TRBJ2-1, with D uncertain. The CDR3 totals 14 residues. V was clipped by 5 bases and J by 0 bases, with 8 bases between them. Germline-derived CDR1 and CDR2 are MNHNY and SVGAGI (reference sequence). The CDR3 protein is CASSTISSYNEQFF. The CDR3 coding sequence is TGTGCCAGCAGTACCATCAGCTCCTACAATGAGCAGTTCTTC.

The V call is TRBV5-6, the J call TRBJ1-3; possible D gene TRBD1, 5 bases. This CDR3 comprises 15 residues. The germline V gene encodes CDR1 SGHDT and CDR2 YYEEEE. V lost 4 bases, J lost 0 bases, and 11 bases lay in between. CDR3 protein: CASSHGQNSGNTIYF. The CDR3 nucleotides are TGTGCCAGCAGCCACGGACAAAACTCTGGAAACACCATATATTTT.

The chain recombines TRBV4-2 with TRBJ2-5; 7 bases are a match to TRBD1. The end of the DNA aligns better with TRBJ2-7, so the J call may be wrong. This CDR3 has 16 amino acids. Per the germline V gene, CDR1 is LGHNA and CDR2 is YNFKEQ. CDR3 loop: CASSPRGQDVIGEQYF. The CDR3 DNA sequence: TGTGCCAGCAGCCCAAGAGGACAGGATGTAATTGGCGAGCAGTACTTC.

The chain has TRBV11-3 and TRBJ2-5, with 7 positions matching TRBD1. With V trimmed by 5 bases and J by 3 bases, 3 bases remained unmatched. Germline V gives CDR1 SGHNT, CDR2 YENEEA. The CDR3 is 13 residues long. The CDR3 nucleotides are TGTGCCAGCAGCCCCGGACAGGAAGAGACCCAGTACTTC. This translates into CASSPGQEETQYF.

This chain joins TRBV2 and TRBJ1-6; weak D call: TRBD1 (6 bases). The length of the CDR3 is 14 residues. The germline V gene has CDR1 SNHLY and CDR2 FYNNEI. V dropped 7 bases and J dropped 7 bases, with 14 bases sitting between them. As DNA, the CDR3 is TGTGCCAGCAAACCGGGACAAGTGAATTCACCCCTCCACTTT. Its protein is CASKPGQVNSPLHF.

This chain joins TRBV5-5 and TRBJ1-2; TRBD1 might be the D (5 bases). Trimming removed 1 base from V and 8 bases from J, with 12 bases in between. This CDR3 contains 13 residues. Germline V gives CDR1 SGHKS, CDR2 YYEKEE (reference sequence). As DNA, the CDR3 is TGTGCCAGCAGCTTGTTCAGGGAAGGAGGCTACACCTTC. Amino acids: CASSLFREGGYTF.

This chain connects TRBV19 to TRBJ1-2; the D gene is possibly TRBD1 (6 bases). The CDR3 spans 14 residues. Deletions cut 10 bases from V and 6 bases from J, with 21 bases between. Germline CDR1 and CDR2: LNHDA and SQIVND (reference sequence). DNA for the CDR3: TGTGCCACCTCTCCTCGAGGGGGTTGGGATGGCTACACCTTC. Encoded protein: CATSPRGGWDGYTF.

The chain carries TRBV11-2 and TRBJ1-3, with 7 bases identical to TRBD1. The CDR3 length is 14 residues. CDR1 is SGHAT, CDR2 FQNNGV, per germline. V gave up 1 base and J gave up 4 bases; unmatched junction bases: 1. CDR3 coding DNA: TGTGCCAGCAGCTTAGCCAGGGGGGGAAACACCATATATTTT. This encodes CASSLARGGNTIYF.

The chain is built from TRBV5-6 and TRBJ2-7, with D possibly being TRBD1 (5 bases). Germline V lookup: CDR1 SGHDT, CDR2 YYEEEE. The CDR3 contains 14 residues. Trimming cost V 1 base and J 7 bases, with 15 bases left between them. The CDR3 sequence is CASSLTDRTIEQYF. The CDR3 DNA is TGTGCCAGCAGCTTGACGGACCGGACAATAGAGCAGTACTTC.

This CDR3 reads CASSEWGVGKNTIYF. The CDR3 coding sequence is TGTGCCAGCAGTGAATGGGGGGTTGGAAAGAACACCATATATTTT. The chain is built from TRBV2 and TRBJ1-3, with D tentatively TRBD1 (5 bases). Trimming cost V 2 bases and J 7 bases, with 15 bases left between them. In germline, CDR1 is SNHLY, CDR2 FYNNEI. The CDR3 sequence is 15 residues long.